The clone carrying this T cell receptor beta chain was seen just once. Here immunoSEQ multiplex PCR was the method, and the copy in TCRdb shows in-frame clones only, minus some. The table shows some 130,000 clones, with over 60% occurring only once. The CDR3 has 16 amino acids. V was pared by 3 bases and J by 9 bases, with 7 bases of the junction left unmatched. CDR1 is KGHSH, CDR2 LQKENI, per germline. The data derive from a study of blood T cell repertoires in COVID-19. Study-level background: Italy, Spain and the United States were the sources of the convalescent and acute COVID-19 samples.

Sequences were obtained from peripheral blood. The clonotype comes from a woman in her 70s with acute or convalescent COVID-19. The chain carries TRBV18 and TRBJ2-1; TRBD2 aligns across 14 bases. The CDR3 loop reads CASSPDGLAGGFEQFF. Written as DNA, the CDR3 is TGTGCCAGCTCACCTGATGGACTAGCGGGGGGCTTTGAGCAGTTCTTC.